This T cell receptor (beta chain) appears in the sequencing data of a study of PD-1 blockade in classical Hodgkin lymphoma. Overall study findings and caveats: CD4+ TCR diversity climbed significantly by C4D1, unlike CD8+ TCR diversity. Nivolumab starters within 1 year of ASCT were excluded.

Of note for this clone: The antigen remains unidentified.

V was pared by 7 bases and J by 0 bases, with 7 bases between. The CDR3 extends over 13 amino acids. Germline-derived CDR1 and CDR2 are MNHNS and SASEGT. Each patient's relapse followed autologous stem cell transplantation, and brentuximab vedotin exposure varied. Measured with immunoSEQ multiplex PCR; TCRdb has only the in-frame clones, and not every one. There are tens of thousands of clones in the sample; around nine tenths occur only once, and 20% to 25% lies in the top ten. The specimen comprised peripheral blood mononuclear cells (PBMCs), sampled at baseline. The V gene is TRBV6-1, the J gene TRBJ2-4, with D uncertain. This TCR derives from a human donor with classical Hodgkin lymphoma. This CDR3 is CASIGLAKNIQYF. The CDR3 DNA sequence: TGTGCCAGCATAGGCCTAGCCAAAAACATTCAGTACTTC.